These 24 T cell receptor beta chains share one sample of origin, sequenced in a study of blood T cell repertoires in COVID-19. TCRdb's table, derived via immunoSEQ multiplex PCR, lists solely in-frame clones and lacks some. The repertoire consists of around 160,000 clones, with 85% occurring once and the leading ten covering about 3%. The specimen was peripheral blood. All receptors derive from a woman in her thirties or forties with active or convalescent COVID-19.

This chain links TRBV7-2 with TRBJ2-1, with D perhaps matching TRBD1 (5 bases). Per germline, CDR1 SGHTA and CDR2 FQGNSA. The CDR3 length is 17 residues. Trimming left V 5 bases short and J 0 bases short, with 17 bases between. CDR3: CASSQTAARGSYNEQFF. In nucleotides, the CDR3 is TGTGCCAGCAGCCAAACTGCCGCTAGGGGCTCCTACAATGAGCAGTTCTTC. Looking up the rest from reference TRBV7-2 and TRBJ2-1 gives the full variable domain: GAGVSQSPSNKVTEKGKDVELRCDPISGHTALYWYRQSLGQGLEFLIYFQGNSAPDKSGLPSDRFSAERTGGSVSTLTIQRTQQEDSAVYLCASSQTAARGSYNEQFFGPGTRLTVL.

V usage is TRBV28 and J usage is TRBJ1-6, with D uncertain. Germline-derived CDR1 and CDR2 are MDHEN and SYDVKM. Trimming left V 6 bases short and J 7 bases short, with 7 bases between. The CDR3 contains 12 residues. In DNA, the CDR3 is TGTGCCAGCAGACCGCAGAATTCACCCCTCCACTTT. Residues: CASRPQNSPLHF.

The rearrangement joins TRBV19 to TRBJ1-6, with no clear D. CDR3 length: 12 amino acids. Per the germline V gene, CDR1 is LNHDA and CDR2 is SQIVND (reference sequence). Trimming pared 9 bases from V and 9 bases from J, leaving 12 bases between. In DNA form, the CDR3 reads TGTGCCAGCGGGGAGTGGAGTTCACCCCTCCACTTT. Its translation is CASGEWSSPLHF. The full variable domain, completed using reference TRBV19 and TRBJ1-6, is DGGITQSPKYLFRKEGQNVTLSCEQNLNHDAMYWYRQDPGQGLRLIYYSQIVNDFQKGDIAEGYSVSREKKESFPLTVTSAQKNPTAFYLCASGEWSSPLHFGNGTRLTVT.

Written as DNA, the CDR3 is TGTGCCAGCAAGTGGCAGGGCGCCACAGATACGCAGTATTTT. It translates to CASKWQGATDTQYF. The chain carries TRBV5-4 and TRBJ2-3; weak D call: TRBD1 (5 bases). CDR1 and CDR2 (germline): SGHNT, YYREEE (reference sequence). The CDR3 is 14 residues long. Trimming removed 6 bases at V and 2 bases at J, with 13 bases between.

The chain employs TRBV4-1 and TRBJ2-3, with 11 bases identical to TRBD2. V shed 3 bases, J shed 4 bases, and the junction held 6 bases outside the gene matches. The CDR3 is made up of 16 amino acids. Per germline, CDR1 MGHRA and CDR2 YSYEKL. The chain's CDR3 is CASSHPSGRNADTQYF. The CDR3 nucleotides are TGCGCCAGCAGCCACCCTAGCGGGAGGAACGCAGATACGCAGTATTTT.

The chain links TRBV2 to TRBJ1-1, with 7 nucleotides matching TRBD1. V lost 8 bases to trimming and J lost 0 bases; unmatched junction nucleotides: 6. This CDR3 has 14 amino acids. Germline values: CDR1 SNHLY, CDR2 FYNNEI. The CDR3 reads CASGPGQLNTEAFF. The CDR3 bases are TGTGCCAGCGGACCGGGACAGCTGAACACTGAAGCTTTCTTT.

The genes are TRBV7-9 and TRBJ2-5; TRBD2 matches at 11 bases. The germline V gene encodes CDR1 SEHNR and CDR2 FQNEAQ (reference sequence). After removal of 3 bases from V and 5 bases from J, the junction contained 14 bases not matched to a gene. The CDR3 is made up of 18 amino acids. The DNA for the CDR3 is TGTGCCAGCAGCTTTGGCGCTAGCGGGGGGTCAAGTTGGGAGACCCAGTACTTC. Translating it yields CASSFGASGGSSWETQYF.

The CDR3 spells CASTSESPGGIQYF. Here the CDR3 DNA reads TGTGCCAGCACCTCGGAGTCGCCAGGAGGCATTCAGTACTTC. The J gene is TRBJ2-4, the V gene TRBV6-5; the D gene is possibly TRBD2 (5 bases). Germline V gene data show CDR1 as MNHEY and CDR2 as SVGAGI. V gave up 7 bases and J gave up 9 bases, with 19 bases separating them. CDR3 length: 14 residues.

A few counts support this clone. This sequence joins TRBV7-9 and TRBJ1-6; the match to TRBD1 covers 7 bases. Germline V CDR1 and CDR2: SEHNR, FQNEAQ (reference sequence). CDR3 size: 15 residues. The ends lost 3 bases at V and 7 bases at J; junction bases unmatched: 6. CDR3 bases: TGTGCCAGCAGCTTTAAGGGGGCTGGCAATTCACCCCTCCACTTT. This sequence encodes CASSFKGAGNSPLHF.

V and J are TRBV10-1 and TRBJ1-1; 10 bases are shared with TRBD1. Germline V gives CDR1 WNHNN, CDR2 SYGVQD (reference sequence). The CDR3 is made up of 13 amino acids. After removal of 5 bases from V and 8 bases from J, the junction contained 5 bases not matched to a gene. In DNA form, the CDR3 reads TGCGCCAGCAGTCCGGGACAGGGGTTCGAAGCTTTCTTT. This encodes CASSPGQGFEAFF.

CDR3 loop: CASSLTGQGNGYTF. The CDR3 DNA follows: TGTGCCAGCAGTTTAACGGGACAGGGAAATGGCTACACCTTC. This sequence joins TRBV27 and TRBJ1-2, with TRBD1 matching 9 bases. CDR3 length: 14 residues. CDR1 is MNHEY, CDR2 SMNVEV, per germline (reference sequence). The junction had 4 bases not matched to a gene; V was cut back by 2 bases and J by 6 bases.

The chain joins TRBV19 to TRBJ2-4; 9 nucleotides align to TRBD1. Germline V gene lookup returns CDR1 LNHDA and CDR2 SQIVND (reference sequence). CDR3 size: 14 residues. V dropped 6 bases and J dropped 6; count of bases not matched to a gene: 6. CDR3 loop: CASSLQGAVNIQYF. The CDR3 DNA reads as TGTGCCAGTAGCCTACAGGGGGCGGTAAACATTCAGTACTTC.

V is TRBV5-1 and J is TRBJ2-5, with TRBD2 identical over 7 bases. J lost 0 bases, V lost 0 bases, and 5 bases had no gene match. Germline values: CDR1 SGHRS, CDR2 YFSETQ. This CDR3 contains 16 residues. The CDR3 DNA is TGCGCCAGCAGCTTGGGGACTAGACCGAACCAAGAGACCCAGTACTTC. Translation gives CASSLGTRPNQETQYF. Full variable domain (missing parts from reference TRBV5-1 and TRBJ2-5): KAGVTQTPRYLIKTRGQQVTLSCSPISGHRSVSWYQQTPGQGLQFLFEYFSETQRNKGNFPGRFSGRQFSNSRSEMNVSTLELGDSALYLCASSLGTRPNQETQYFGPGTRLLVL.

V usage is TRBV28 and J usage is TRBJ1-2; tentatively, D is TRBD1 (6 bases). The V and J ends lost 4 bases and 4 bases respectively, with 22 bases between them. This CDR3 comprises 17 residues. Germline assignment: CDR1 MDHEN and CDR2 SYDVKM. This chain's CDR3 is CASSSQGPGARSYGYTF. The CDR3 region has the DNA TGTGCCAGCAGTTCTCAGGGCCCAGGGGCGCGGTCCTATGGCTACACCTTC.

This chain joins TRBV9 and TRBJ1-3; 9 bases match TRBD1. Germline CDR1 is SGDLS and CDR2 is YYNGEE. Germline trimming cut 3 bases from V and 1 base from J; bases unmatched to any gene: 8. The CDR3 sequence is 17 residues long. CDR3 nucleotides: TGTGCCAGCAGCGGTTGGGACAGGGAGGGATCTGGAAACACCATATATTTT. Residues: CASSGWDREGSGNTIYF.

This clone was observed a few times. The chain carries TRBV28 and TRBJ1-5; no reliable D call. Trimming pared 8 bases from V and 1 base from J, leaving 18 bases between. This CDR3 contains 16 residues. Germline-derived CDR1 and CDR2 are MDHEN and SYDVKM. CDR3 bases: TGTGCCAGCGCCACTCCCTCACCGGGGAGCAATCAGCCCCAGCATTTT. As protein: CASATPSPGSNQPQHF. Looking up the rest from reference TRBV28 and TRBJ1-5 gives the full variable domain: DVKVTQSSRYLVKRTGEKVFLECVQDMDHENMFWYRQDPGLGLRLIYFSYDVKMKEKGDIPEGYSVSREKKERFSLILESASTNQTSMYLCASATPSPGSNQPQHFGDGTRLSIL.

CDR3 sequence: CAGSTGDTDTQYF. CDR3 bases: TGTGCCGGCTCGACAGGGGATACAGATACGCAGTATTTT. The chain joins TRBV10-3 to TRBJ2-3; 8 bases match TRBD1. Germline CDR1 ENHRY, CDR2 SYGVKD. The J segment lost 3 bases and the V segment lost 11 bases, leaving 7 bases of the junction unmatched. The CDR3 length is 13 residues.

The chain recombines TRBV7-9 with TRBJ2-7, with D hard to call. Germline V lookup: CDR1 SEHNR, CDR2 FQNEAQ (reference sequence). This CDR3 spans 16 amino acids. The V end was cut by 0 bases, the J end by 6 bases, with 18 bases between. The CDR3 bases are TGTGCCAGCAGCTTAGCGGTTCACAGTGACATCGCCGAGCAGTACTTC. Amino acids: CASSLAVHSDIAEQYF.

This chain links TRBV28 with TRBJ2-2; D is possibly TRBD2 (7 bases). The V and J ends lost 5 bases and 4 bases respectively, with 14 bases between them. The CDR3 is 15 residues long. The germline gives CDR1 MDHEN, CDR2 SYDVKM. The CDR3 DNA follows: TGTGCCAGCAGTCAGGCGGGGGCCGGCACCGGGGAGCTGTTTTTT. Protein: CASSQAGAGTGELFF.

The chain has TRBV9 and TRBJ2-1; 12 bases line up with TRBD2. The CDR3 extends over 21 amino acids. V shed 6 bases and J 5 bases; nucleotides not matched to a gene: 24. The germline V gene encodes CDR1 SGDLS and CDR2 YYNGEE. CDR3 residues: CASITAPGGPLAGGLHNEQFF. CDR3 DNA sequence: TGTGCCAGCATCACGGCCCCCGGGGGGCCTCTAGCGGGAGGGCTTCACAATGAGCAGTTCTTC.

The chain couples TRBV9 to TRBJ2-1, with D possibly matching TRBD2 (5 bases). This CDR3 has 15 residues. The V gene lost 0 bases and the J gene lost 3 bases, with 10 bases spanning the gap. Germline-derived CDR1 and CDR2 are SGDLS and YYNGEE. CDR3 DNA: TGTGCCAGCAGCGTAGCCGAGGGCCTCTACAATGAGCAGTTCTTC. Its protein product is CASSVAEGLYNEQFF.

The table lists this clone with a count of one. The genes are TRBV27 and TRBJ1-2; D might be TRBD1 (5 bases). From germline, CDR1 is MNHEY and CDR2 SMNVEV (reference sequence). Trimming cost V 3 bases and J 8 bases, with 13 bases left between them. This CDR3 spans 13 amino acids. The CDR3 is CASSFGLGAGYTF. In nucleotides, the CDR3 is TGTGCCAGCAGTTTTGGGTTAGGGGCAGGCTACACCTTC.

The chain uses TRBV7-9 and TRBJ2-7; 9 bases align to TRBD1. The CDR3 contains 15 residues. V shed 3 bases and J 3 bases; nucleotides not matched to a gene: 6. Germline V CDR1 and CDR2: SEHNR, FQNEAQ (reference sequence). The CDR3 sequence is CASSFRDRAGYEQYF. CDR3 in DNA: TGTGCCAGCAGCTTCCGGGACAGGGCTGGCTACGAGCAGTACTTC.

The CDR3, as DNA: TGTGCCAGCAGGGGGGGACTAGCGGGAGTTGGGGATACGCAGTATTTT. It is translated as CASRGGLAGVGDTQYF. The V call is TRBV28, the J call TRBJ2-3; 14 bases fit TRBD2. CDR3 size: 16 residues. Per germline, CDR1 MDHEN and CDR2 SYDVKM. J was trimmed by 6 bases and V by 6 bases; bases with no gene match: 8.